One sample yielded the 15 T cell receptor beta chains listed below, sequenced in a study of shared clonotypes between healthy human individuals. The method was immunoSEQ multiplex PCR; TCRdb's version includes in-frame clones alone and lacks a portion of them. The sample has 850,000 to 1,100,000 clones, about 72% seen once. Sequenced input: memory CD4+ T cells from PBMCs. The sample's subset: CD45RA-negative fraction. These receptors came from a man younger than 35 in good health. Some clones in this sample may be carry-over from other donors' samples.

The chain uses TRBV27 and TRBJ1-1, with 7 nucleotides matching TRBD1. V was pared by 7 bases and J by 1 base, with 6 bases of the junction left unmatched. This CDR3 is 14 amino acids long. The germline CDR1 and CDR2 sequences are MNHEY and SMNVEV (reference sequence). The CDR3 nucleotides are TGTGCCAGCAAACGACAGGGAGGGAACACTGAAGCTTTCTTT. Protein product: CASKRQGGNTEAFF.

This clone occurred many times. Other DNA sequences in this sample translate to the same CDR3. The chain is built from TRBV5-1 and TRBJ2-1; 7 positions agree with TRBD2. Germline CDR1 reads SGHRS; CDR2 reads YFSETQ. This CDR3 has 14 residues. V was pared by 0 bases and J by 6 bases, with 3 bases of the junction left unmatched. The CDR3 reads CASSLASGLNEQFF. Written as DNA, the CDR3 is TGCGCCAGCAGCTTGGCTAGCGGTCTCAATGAGCAGTTCTTC.

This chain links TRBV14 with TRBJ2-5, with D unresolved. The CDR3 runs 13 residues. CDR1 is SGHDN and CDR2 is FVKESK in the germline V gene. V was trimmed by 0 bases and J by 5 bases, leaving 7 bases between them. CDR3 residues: CASSQEAPETQYF. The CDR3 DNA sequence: TGTGCCAGCAGCCAAGAGGCACCTGAGACCCAGTACTTC.

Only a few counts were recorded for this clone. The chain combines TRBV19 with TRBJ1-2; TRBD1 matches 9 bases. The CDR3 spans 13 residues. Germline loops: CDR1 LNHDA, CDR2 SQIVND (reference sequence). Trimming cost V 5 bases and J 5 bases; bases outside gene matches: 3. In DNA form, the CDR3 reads TGTGCCAGTAGTCCTGGGACAGGGTATGGCTACACCTTC. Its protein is CASSPGTGYGYTF. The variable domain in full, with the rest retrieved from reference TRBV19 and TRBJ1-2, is DGGITQSPKYLFRKEGQNVTLSCEQNLNHDAMYWYRQDPGQGLRLIYYSQIVNDFQKGDIAEGYSVSREKKESFPLTVTSAQKNPTAFYLCASSPGTGYGYTFGSGTRLTVV.

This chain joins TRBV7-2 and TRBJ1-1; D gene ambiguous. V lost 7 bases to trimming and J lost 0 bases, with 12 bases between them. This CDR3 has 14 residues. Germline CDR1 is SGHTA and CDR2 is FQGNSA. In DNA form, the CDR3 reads TGTGCCAGCACCAGGAGGCCCATGAACACTGAAGCTTTCTTT. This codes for CASTRRPMNTEAFF.

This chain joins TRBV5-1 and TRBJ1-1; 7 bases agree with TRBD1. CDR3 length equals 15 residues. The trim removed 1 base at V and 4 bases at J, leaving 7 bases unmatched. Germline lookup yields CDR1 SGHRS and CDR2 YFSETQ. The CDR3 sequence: CASSLRLPGGTEAFF. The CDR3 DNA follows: TGCGCCAGCAGCTTGCGACTTCCAGGGGGCACTGAAGCTTTCTTT.

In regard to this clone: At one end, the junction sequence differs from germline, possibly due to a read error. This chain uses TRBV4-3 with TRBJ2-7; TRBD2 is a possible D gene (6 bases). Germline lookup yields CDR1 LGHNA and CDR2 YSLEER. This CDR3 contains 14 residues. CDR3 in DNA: TGCGCCAGCAGCCCGATACCCGCGGCGGGGACGGTAAAGTTC. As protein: CASSPIPAAGTVKF.

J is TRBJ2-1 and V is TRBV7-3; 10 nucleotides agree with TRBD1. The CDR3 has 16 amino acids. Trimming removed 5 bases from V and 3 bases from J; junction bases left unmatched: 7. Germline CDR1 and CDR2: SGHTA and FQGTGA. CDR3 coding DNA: TGTGCCAGCAGCGCCCGACAGGGGGCGATCTACAATGAGCAGTTCTTC. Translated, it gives CASSARQGAIYNEQFF.

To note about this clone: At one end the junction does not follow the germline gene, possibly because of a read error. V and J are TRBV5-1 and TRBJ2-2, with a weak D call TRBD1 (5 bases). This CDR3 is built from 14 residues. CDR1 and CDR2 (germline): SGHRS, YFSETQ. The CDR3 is CASRLAVGVGELFF. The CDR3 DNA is TGCGCCAGCAGGTTGGCTGTAGGGGTCGGGGAGCTGTTTTTT.

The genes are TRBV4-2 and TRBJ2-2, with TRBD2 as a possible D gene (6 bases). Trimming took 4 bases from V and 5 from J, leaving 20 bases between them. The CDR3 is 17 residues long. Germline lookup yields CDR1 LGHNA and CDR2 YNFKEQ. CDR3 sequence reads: CASSREVGRTITGELFF. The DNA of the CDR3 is TGTGCCAGCAGCCGGGAGGTGGGACGGACTATTACCGGGGAGCTGTTTTTT.

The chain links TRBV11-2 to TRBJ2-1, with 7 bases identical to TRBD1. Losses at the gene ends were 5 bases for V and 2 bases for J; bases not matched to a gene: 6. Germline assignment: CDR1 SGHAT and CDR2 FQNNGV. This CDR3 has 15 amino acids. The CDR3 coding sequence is TGTGCCAGCAGCGAAACAGGGGAGACCTACAATGAGCAGTTCTTC. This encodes CASSETGETYNEQFF.

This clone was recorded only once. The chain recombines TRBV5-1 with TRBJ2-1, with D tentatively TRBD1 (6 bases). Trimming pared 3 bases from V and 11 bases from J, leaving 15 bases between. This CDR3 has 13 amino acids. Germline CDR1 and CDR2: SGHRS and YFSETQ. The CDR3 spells CASSSTDSRKQFF. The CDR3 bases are TGCGCCAGCAGCTCCACGGACAGCCGAAAGCAGTTCTTC.

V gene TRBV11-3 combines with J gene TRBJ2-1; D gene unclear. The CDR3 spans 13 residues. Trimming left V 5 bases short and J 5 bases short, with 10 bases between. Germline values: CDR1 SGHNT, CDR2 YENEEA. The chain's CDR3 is CASSVRRHNEQFF. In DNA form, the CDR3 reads TGTGCCAGCAGCGTTCGCAGGCACAATGAGCAGTTCTTC.

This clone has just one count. The CDR3 bases are TGTGCCAGCAGTGCTGACAGGGCTCTTAGGGCAGATACGCAGTATTTT. Translating gives CASSADRALRADTQYF. This rearrangement joins TRBV2 to TRBJ2-3; 7 positions agree with TRBD1. The CDR3 sequence is 16 residues long. V dropped 4 bases and J dropped 4; count of bases not matched to a gene: 11. Germline CDR1 and CDR2: SNHLY and FYNNEI.

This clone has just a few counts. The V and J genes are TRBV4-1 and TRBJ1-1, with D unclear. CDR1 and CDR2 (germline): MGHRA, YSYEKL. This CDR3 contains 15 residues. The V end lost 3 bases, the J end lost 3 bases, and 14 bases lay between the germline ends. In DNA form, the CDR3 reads TGCGCCAGCAGCCACCCCGGACGGAACTACACTGAAGCTTTCTTT. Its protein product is CASSHPGRNYTEAFF.